The 12 T cell receptor beta chains presented below share a single source sample, sequenced in a study of blood T cell repertoires in COVID-19. TCRdb's table, derived via immunoSEQ multiplex PCR, lists solely in-frame clones and lacks some. The sample holds 120,000 or so clones; approximately 83% are singletons and the top ten take 5% to 8%. The sample comprised peripheral blood. These receptors came from a man aged 80 or over with active or convalescent COVID-19.

The chain is built from TRBV28 and TRBJ1-2; D is perhaps TRBD1 (6 bases). With 6 bases removed from V and 5 bases from J, the gap between germline ends came to 16 bases. The CDR3 has 14 amino acids. The V gene's germline CDR1 is MDHEN and CDR2 SYDVKM. CDR3 in amino acids: CASSSPGDRYGYTF. The DNA for the CDR3 is TGTGCCAGCAGCTCACCAGGGGATAGATATGGCTACACCTTC.

V is TRBV5-5 and J is TRBJ1-5; TRBD1 is a possible D gene (5 bases). There are 16 residues in the CDR3. V lost 4 bases and J 6 bases, leaving 20 bases between the germline ends. Germline assignment: CDR1 SGHKS and CDR2 YYEKEE (reference sequence). The CDR3 loop is CASSSNWGVEGQPQHF. The CDR3 nucleotides read TGTGCCAGCAGCAGTAACTGGGGGGTAGAGGGTCAGCCCCAGCATTTT.

This clone came up a few times. This sequence joins TRBV6-5 and TRBJ2-1, with TRBD2 identical over 8 bases. CDR1 and CDR2 from the germline V gene are MNHEY and SVGAGI. The CDR3 covers 14 residues. The J segment lost 8 bases and the V segment lost 6 bases, leaving 9 bases of the junction unmatched. The CDR3, as DNA: TGTGCCAGCAGCCCGGGACTAGTCAACGATGAGCAGTTCTTC. This encodes CASSPGLVNDEQFF.

The V and J genes are TRBV2 and TRBJ2-7, with 7 nucleotides matching TRBD1. There are 15 residues in the CDR3. The trim removed 4 bases at V and 4 bases at J, leaving 10 bases unmatched. Germline values: CDR1 SNHLY, CDR2 FYNNEI. Written as DNA, the CDR3 is TGTGCCAGCAGTGTCGAAGGGGGCGCGGTATACGAGCAGTACTTC. Translated, it gives CASSVEGGAVYEQYF.

The chain couples TRBV5-1 to TRBJ2-1; 9 positions agree with TRBD2. In germline, CDR1 is SGHRS, CDR2 YFSETQ. The V and J ends lost 1 base and 4 bases, in that order; junction bases with no gene match: 0. The CDR3 totals 14 residues. For the CDR3, the DNA is TGCGCCAGCAGCTTGACTAGCGGGTACAATGAGCAGTTCTTC. Translating it yields CASSLTSGYNEQFF.

This clone was recorded a few times. The chain employs TRBV5-6 and TRBJ2-7, with D maybe TRBD1 (6 bases). This CDR3 region has 13 residues. Germline V gives CDR1 SGHDT, CDR2 YYEEEE. V was clipped by 3 bases and J by 3 bases, with 10 bases between them. This CDR3 reads CASSYTGFYEQYF. The CDR3 DNA is TGTGCCAGCAGCTATACAGGGTTCTACGAGCAGTACTTC. Based on the CDR3 plus reference TRBV5-6 and TRBJ2-7, the full variable domain is DAGVTQSPTHLIKTRGQQVTLRCSPKSGHDTVSWYQQALGQGPQFIFQYYEEEERQRGNFPDRFSGHQFPNYSSELNVNALLLGDSALYLCASSYTGFYEQYFGPGTRLTVT.

The J gene is TRBJ1-5, the V gene TRBV7-6, with 7 bases fitting TRBD1. This CDR3 is 15 amino acids long. Trimming took 4 bases from V and 0 from J; bases not matched to a gene: 3. In germline, CDR1 is SGHVS, CDR2 FNYEAQ. CDR3 in DNA: TGTGCCAGCAGCTCGGGGACAGATAGCAATCAGCCCCAGCATTTT. Translating gives CASSSGTDSNQPQHF.

The CDR3 coding sequence is TGTGCCAGCAGTCGACGGGGGATAGTAACTGAAGCTTTCTTT. Protein sequence: CASSRRGIVTEAFF. The chain carries TRBV27 and TRBJ1-1, with D tentatively TRBD1 (5 bases). Between the trimmed V and J ends, which lost 5 bases and 5 bases, there was a span of 15 bases. The CDR3 is 14 residues long. Germline values: CDR1 MNHEY, CDR2 SMNVEV (reference sequence).

This rearrangement joins TRBV6-5 to TRBJ2-7; 8 positions agree with TRBD2. Germline CDR1 MNHEY, CDR2 SVGAGI. The CDR3 is made up of 15 amino acids. Unmatched junction bases numbered 12, after V lost 7 bases and J lost 4 bases. CDR3 residues: CASKSRHASGYEQYF. The DNA for the CDR3 is TGTGCCAGCAAGAGTCGCCACGCTAGCGGGTACGAGCAGTACTTC.

The chain carries TRBV7-9 and TRBJ2-3; 10 bases match TRBD2. The CDR3 covers 15 residues. V lost 6 bases to trimming and J lost 3 bases; unmatched junction nucleotides: 6. CDR1 SEHNR and CDR2 FQNEAQ come from the germline V gene (reference sequence). The CDR3 nucleotides read TGTGCCAGCAGTACGGGTAGCGGGAGGACAGATACGCAGTATTTT. This sequence encodes CASSTGSGRTDTQYF. The whole variable domain, filled in from reference TRBV7-9 and TRBJ2-3, reads DTGVSQNPRHKITKRGQNVTFRCDPISEHNRLYWYRQTLGQGPEFLTYFQNEAQLEKSRLLSDRFSAERPKGSFSTLEIQRTEQGDSAMYLCASSTGSGRTDTQYFGPGTRLTVL.

V is TRBV5-1 and J is TRBJ1-2; D uncertain. V was cut by 1 base and J by 7 bases, with 11 bases left in between. In germline, CDR1 is SGHRS, CDR2 YFSETQ. The CDR3 totals 13 residues. Written as DNA, the CDR3 is TGCGCCAGCAGCTTGTCGGCAGGCCCTGGCTACACCTTC. Translating gives CASSLSAGPGYTF.

The chain has TRBV18 and TRBJ1-2, with 7 bases identical to TRBD1. Trimming cost V 2 bases and J 8 bases; bases outside gene matches: 5. CDR3 length: 13 amino acids. Germline-derived CDR1 and CDR2 are KGHSH and LQKENI. The CDR3 DNA reads TGTGCCAGCTCACCAGACAGGGAGGTCGGCTACACCTTC. It is translated as CASSPDREVGYTF.